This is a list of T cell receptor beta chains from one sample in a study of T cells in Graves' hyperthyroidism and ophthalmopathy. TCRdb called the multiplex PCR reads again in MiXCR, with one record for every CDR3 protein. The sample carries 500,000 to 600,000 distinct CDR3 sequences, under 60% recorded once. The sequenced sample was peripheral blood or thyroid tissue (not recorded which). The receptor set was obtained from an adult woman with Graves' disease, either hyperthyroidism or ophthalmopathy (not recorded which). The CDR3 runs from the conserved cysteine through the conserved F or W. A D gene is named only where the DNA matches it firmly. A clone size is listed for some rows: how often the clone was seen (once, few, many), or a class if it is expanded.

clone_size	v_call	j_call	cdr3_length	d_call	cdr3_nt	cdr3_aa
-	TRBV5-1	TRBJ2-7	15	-	TGCGCCAGCAGCTTGTCGGGGGTGGGTCTCTACGAGCAGTACTTC	CASSLSGVGLYEQYF
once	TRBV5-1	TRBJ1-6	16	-	TGTGCCAGCAGCTTGGAAGCAGAGAACATTAATTCACCCCTCCACTTT	CASSLEAENINSPLHF
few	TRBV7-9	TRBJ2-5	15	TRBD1	TGTGCCAGCAGCTTGGACGGGACAGGGGGAGAGACCCAGTACTTC	CASSLDGTGGETQYF
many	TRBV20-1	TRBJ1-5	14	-	TGCAGTGCTAGAGACCGACGCGGCAATCAGCCCCAGCATTTT	CSARDRRGNQPQHF
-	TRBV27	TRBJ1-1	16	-	TGTGCCAGCAGTTTAATCCCAGGGCTGAATGTCGCTGAAGCTTTCTTT	CASSLIPGLNVAEAFF
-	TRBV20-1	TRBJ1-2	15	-	TGCAGTGCTAGAGTGTTAGCGGGAGGGGGCTATGGCTACACCTTC	CSARVLAGGGYGYTF
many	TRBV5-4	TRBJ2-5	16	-	TGTGCCAGCAGCTTGGAAGGGGTAGGGCGTGGGGCGACCCAGTACTTC	CASSLEGVGRGATQYF
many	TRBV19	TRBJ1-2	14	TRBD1	TGTGCCAGTAGGCTGGACAGGACCAACTATGGCTACACCTTC	CASRLDRTNYGYTF
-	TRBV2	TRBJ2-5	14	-	TGTGCCAGCGGAAGAGGTCTAGGACAAGAGACCCAGTACTTC	CASGRGLGQETQYF
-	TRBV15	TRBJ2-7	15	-	TGTGCCACCAGCAGACCTAGGACGGGGTTCTACGAGCAGTACTTC	CATSRPRTGFYEQYF
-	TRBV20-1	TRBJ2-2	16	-	TGCAGTGCTAGAGATCGAGGGAGCGAGGGCACCGGGGAGCTGTTTTTT	CSARDRGSEGTGELFF
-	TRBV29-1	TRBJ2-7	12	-	TGCAGCGTTGAAGGGGACAACTTCGAGCAGTACTTC	CSVEGDNFEQYF
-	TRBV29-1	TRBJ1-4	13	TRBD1	TGCAGCGTCGCCAATCGACAGGGTGAAAAACTGTTTTTT	CSVANRQGEKLFF
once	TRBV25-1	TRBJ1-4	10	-	TGTGCCAGCCTGAATGAAAAACTGTTTTTT	CASLNEKLFF
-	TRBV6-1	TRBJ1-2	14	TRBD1	TGTGCCAGCAGTGTAGGGACAGGGAACTATGGCTACACCTTC	CASSVGTGNYGYTF
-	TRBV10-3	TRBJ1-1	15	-	TGTGCCATCAGTGACTTTGGGGCGACGAACACTGGAGCTTTCTTT	CAISDFGATNTGAFF
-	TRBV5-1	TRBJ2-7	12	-	TGTGCCAGCAGTCCTGACAGAAATGCGCAGTACTTC	CASSPDRNAQYF
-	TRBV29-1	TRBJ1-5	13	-	TGCAGCGTTCGTCGGTCAGCAGATCAGCCCCAGCATTTT	CSVRRSADQPQHF
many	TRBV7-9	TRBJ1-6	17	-	TGTGCCAGCAGCCCGCGGGCCTTGGGAGGTTGGGTATCACCCCTCCACTTT	CASSPRALGGWVSPLHF
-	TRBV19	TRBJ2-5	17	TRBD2	TGTGCCAGTAGTCAGACTAGCGGGAGTGCCGCGGAGGAGACCCAGTGCTTC	CASSQTSGSAAEETQCF
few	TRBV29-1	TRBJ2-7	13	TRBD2	TGCAGCGTTAGTCGGCGGGGGGAGGACGAGCAGTACTTC	CSVSRRGEDEQYF
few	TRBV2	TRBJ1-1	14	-	TGTGCCAGCAGTCCGGGGGGAAGGAGCACTGAAGCTTTCTTT	CASSPGGRSTEAFF
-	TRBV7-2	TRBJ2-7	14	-	TGTGCCAGCAGCTTAGGCAGGGGTGGATACGAGCAGTACTTC	CASSLGRGGYEQYF
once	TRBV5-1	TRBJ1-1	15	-	TGCGCCAGCAGCCCAGGATGGGTAGGAGGCACTGAAGCTTTCTTT	CASSPGWVGGTEAFF
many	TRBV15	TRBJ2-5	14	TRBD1	TGTGCCACCAGCAGGACGACAGGGGGAGAGACCCAGTACTTC	CATSRTTGGETQYF
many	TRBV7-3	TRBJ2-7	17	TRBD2	TGTGCCAGCAGCCCTGGGACTAGCGGGAGAGATCCCTACGAGCAGTACTTC	CASSPGTSGRDPYEQYF
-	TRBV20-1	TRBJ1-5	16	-	TGCAGTGCTAGAGCTGGGGCACAACGGGGCAATCAGCCCCAGCATTTT	CSARAGAQRGNQPQHF
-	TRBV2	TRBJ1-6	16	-	TGTGCCAGCAGTGTCGCCAGGCAGCACTATAATTCACCCCTCCACTTT	CASSVARQHYNSPLHF
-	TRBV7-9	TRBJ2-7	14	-	TGTGCCAGCAGCATCGAGGGACGGTCCTACGAGCAGTACTTC	CASSIEGRSYEQYF
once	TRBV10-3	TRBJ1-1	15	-	TGTGCCATCAGTGAATTACAGGGTGTGGTCACTGAAGCCTTCTTT	CAISELQGVVTEAFF
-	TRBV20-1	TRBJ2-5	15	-	TGCAGTGCCAGCAGCCAAGATCAAACCGTCGGGACCCAGTACTTC	CSASSQDQTVGTQYF
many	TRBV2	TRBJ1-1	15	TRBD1	TGTGCCAGCAGTCCTGACAGGGTGGTTAGCACTGAAGCTTTCTTT	CASSPDRVVSTEAFF
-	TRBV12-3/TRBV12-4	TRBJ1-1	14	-	TGTGCCAGCAGTTTTGACACCATGAACACTGAAGCTTTCTTT	CASSFDTMNTEAFF
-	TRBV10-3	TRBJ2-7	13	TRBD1	TGTGCCAGTGGACAGGGATCGCCCTACGAGCAGTACTTC	CASGQGSPYEQYF
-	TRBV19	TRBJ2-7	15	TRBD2	TGTGCCAGTACCGAGACTAGCGGGCTAAACTACGAGCAGTACTTC	CASTETSGLNYEQYF
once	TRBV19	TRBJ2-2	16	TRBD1	TGTGCCAGTTCTAGGACAGGGGCGGCGAACACCGGGAAGCTGTTTTTT	CASSRTGAANTGKLFF
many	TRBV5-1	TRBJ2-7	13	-	TGCGCCAGCAGCTTGGTAGGAGGGAGCGAGCAGTACTTC	CASSLVGGSEQYF
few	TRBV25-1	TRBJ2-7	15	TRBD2	TGTGCCAGCAGTGAATTGGGGACTAGCGGCTACGAGCAGTACTTC	CASSELGTSGYEQYF
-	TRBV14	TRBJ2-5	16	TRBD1	TGTGCCAGCAGCCAACTGCCCCAGGGGGAAGAAGAGACCCAGTACTTC	CASSQLPQGEEETQYF
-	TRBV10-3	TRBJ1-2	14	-	TGTGCCACAACGGGACTTGAAGCTAACTATGGCTACACCTTC	CATTGLEANYGYTF
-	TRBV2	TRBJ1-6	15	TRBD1	TGTGCCAGCAGATTGATCTGGACAGGGCGGGAGACCCTCCACTTT	CASRLIWTGRETLHF
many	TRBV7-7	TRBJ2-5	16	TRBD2	TGTGCTAGCAGCTTATCCCTCGCGGGAGGGGAAGAGACCCAGTACTTC	CASSLSLAGGEETQYF
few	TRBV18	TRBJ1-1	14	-	TGTGCCAGCTCACCACGATTCAACCCCACTGAAGCTTTCTTT	CASSPRFNPTEAFF